A selection of T cell receptor beta chains follows, all from one sample in a study of shared clonotypes between healthy human individuals. Measured with immunoSEQ multiplex PCR; TCRdb has only the in-frame clones, and not every one. The sample carries some 1.1 million clones, about 72% recorded once. Sequencing used memory CD4+ T cells from PBMCs. The receptor set was obtained from a man between 18 and 29 years old in good health. Some clones in this sample may be carry-over from other donors' samples. Each CDR3 is given with its conserved first and last residue. The D gene is left open where the match is weak. Size is omitted from some rows. Given values are once, few, many or a class for expanded clones.

d_call	clone_size	v_call	j_call	cdr3_length	cdr3_aa	cdr3_nt
TRBD2	-	TRBV15	TRBJ2-1	13	CATSREGLAGRFF	TGTGCCACCAGCAGGGAGGGACTAGCGGGACGGTTCTTC
TRBD2	-	TRBV15	TRBJ2-3	18	CATSRDRSGTSNTDTQYF	TGTGCCACCAGCAGGGACCGATCTGGGACTAGTAACACAGATACGCAGTATTTT
TRBD2	few	TRBV29-1	TRBJ2-3	19	CSVPRGLAGGGSSTDTQYF	TGCAGCGTTCCTAGGGGACTAGCGGGAGGGGGATCTAGCACAGATACGCAGTATTTT
-	-	TRBV6-6	TRBJ2-1	15	CASSYTGSSYNEQFF	TGTGCCAGCAGCTACACAGGGTCTTCCTACAATGAGCAGTTCTTC
-	-	TRBV19	TRBJ1-2	14	CASTTDRVNYGYTF	TGTGCCAGTACCACGGACAGAGTTAACTATGGCTACACCTTC
TRBD1	once	TRBV2	TRBJ2-7	13	CASSTGTGGEQYF	TGTGCCAGCAGTACCGGGACAGGGGGCGAGCAGTACTTC
-	once	TRBV7-2	TRBJ1-5	16	CASSLEAGPLNQPQHF	TGTGCCAGCAGCTTAGAAGCAGGGCCGCTCAATCAGCCCCAGCATTTT
-	-	TRBV19	TRBJ2-1	15	CASSMGWQYYNEQFF	TGTGCCAGTAGTATGGGTTGGCAGTACTACAATGAGCAGTTCTTC
-	few	TRBV2	TRBJ2-6	14	CASSLVSGANVLTF	TGTGCCAGCAGTCTTGTCTCTGGGGCCAACGTCCTGACTTTC
-	once	TRBV25-1	TRBJ2-7	13	CASSSPGRYEQYF	TGTGCCAGCAGTTCTCCTGGGCGCTACGAGCAGTACTTC
-	-	TRBV28	TRBJ2-1	12	CASRAGPNEQFF	TGTGCCAGCAGGGCCGGCCCCAATGAGCAGTTCTTC
-	once	TRBV18	TRBJ2-7	14	CASSPPGLTYEQYF	TGTGCCAGCTCACCACCGGGACTGACCTACGAGCAGTACTTC
-	once	TRBV6-1	TRBJ1-4	17	CASSGGAWQGANEKLFF	TGTGCCAGCAGTGGGGGGGCCTGGCAGGGCGCTAATGAAAAACTGTTTTTT
-	-	TRBV5-4	TRBJ1-2	17	CASSLDLFFGNNYGYTF	TGTGCCAGCAGCTTGGACCTTTTTTTTGGGAATAACTATGGCTACACCTTC
-	-	TRBV4-3	TRBJ2-7	17	CASSQVSSMGYSYEQYF	TGCGCCAGCAGCCAAGTCAGTAGTATGGGATACTCCTACGAGCAGTACTTC
TRBD1	-	TRBV5-1	TRBJ1-1	17	CASSLGAGGEWPTEAFF	TGCGCCAGCAGCTTGGGTGCAGGGGGCGAGTGGCCCACTGAAGCTTTCTTT
-	-	TRBV5-1	TRBJ2-7	13	CASSDISPHEQYF	TGCGCCAGCAGCGACATCTCCCCCCACGAGCAGTACTTC
TRBD1	once	TRBV10-3	TRBJ1-3	15	CAISELTGAGNTIYF	TGTGCCATCAGTGAGTTAACAGGGGCTGGAAACACCATATATTTT
TRBD1	-	TRBV5-4	TRBJ2-7	14	CASRGSGQDYEQYF	TGTGCCAGCAGGGGTTCAGGACAGGATTACGAGCAGTACTTC
TRBD2	-	TRBV19	TRBJ2-3	15	CASSIDMFGLVKQYF	TGTGCCAGTAGTATAGATATGTTTGGACTAGTTAAGCAGTATTTT
-	-	TRBV7-9	TRBJ2-7	17	CASSSKFRDTRSYEQYF	TGTGCCAGCAGCAGCAAATTCCGGGACACCCGCTCCTACGAGCAGTACTTC
TRBD1	many	TRBV7-8	TRBJ2-7	13	CASSWGQTYEQYF	TGTGCCAGCAGCTGGGGACAGACCTACGAGCAGTACTTC
-	-	TRBV9	TRBJ2-7	14	CASSVGVRGDEQYF	TGTGCCAGCAGCGTAGGGGTGAGGGGGGACGAGCAGTACTTC
TRBD1	-	TRBV29-1	TRBJ2-5	14	CSVEVSGGSETQYF	TGCAGCGTTGAGGTTTCAGGGGGCTCGGAGACCCAGTACTTC
TRBD1	once	TRBV5-1	TRBJ2-2	15	CASSAQGQGTGELFF	TGCGCCAGCAGCGCCCAGGGACAGGGAACCGGGGAGCTGTTTTTT
TRBD1	-	TRBV19	TRBJ1-2	14	CASSPTGEGYGYTF	TGTGCCAGTAGCCCTACAGGGGAGGGATATGGCTACACCTTC
-	-	TRBV15	TRBJ2-3	12	CATSSRGSTQYF	TGTGCCACCAGCAGTCGAGGGTCTACGCAGTATTTT
-	-	TRBV6-1	TRBJ1-2	11	CASSGWEGYTF	TGTGCCAGCAGTGGGTGGGAAGGCTACACCTTC
-	few	TRBV14	TRBJ2-7	11	CASSQEYEQYF	TGTGCCAGCAGCCAAGAGTACGAGCAGTACTTC
-	-	TRBV5-4	TRBJ2-4	13	CASSLVASNIQYF	TGTGCCAGCAGCTTGGTGGCCTCTAACATTCAGTACTTC
TRBD1	-	TRBV4-1	TRBJ1-3	17	CASSQGGQTGSGNTIYF	TGCGCCAGCAGCCAAGGGGGACAGACGGGCTCTGGAAACACCATATATTTT
-	few	TRBV7-2	TRBJ2-1	15	CASSSPGLGRNEQFF	TGTGCCAGCAGCTCCCCGGGACTGGGAAGGAATGAGCAGTTCTTC
-	-	TRBV27	TRBJ2-7	13	CASSTGPGGEQYF	TGTGCCAGCAGTACAGGGCCCGGAGGGGAGCAGTACTTC
-	-	TRBV15	TRBJ1-3	18	CATSPDFSPGKPGNTIYF	TGTGCCACCAGCCCTGATTTTAGTCCAGGGAAGCCTGGAAACACCATATATTTT
-	-	TRBV11-2	TRBJ2-7	14	CASRKTGDPYEQYF	TGTGCCAGCAGGAAGACTGGGGACCCCTACGAGCAGTACTTC
-	few	TRBV20-1	TRBJ1-1	11	CSARGGTEAFF	TGCAGTGCTAGAGGGGGAACTGAAGCTTTCTTT
-	once	TRBV10-1	TRBJ2-3	15	CASSEDQRNTDTQYF	TGCGCCAGCAGTGAGGACCAGCGAAACACAGATACGCAGTATTTT
-	-	TRBV5-1	TRBJ2-1	17	CASSLGNPGPVGDEQFF	TGCGCCAGCAGCTTGGGCAACCCGGGACCGGTGGGCGATGAGCAGTTCTTC
-	-	TRBV7-9	TRBJ2-3	16	CASSLDRASVSDTQYF	TGTGCCAGCAGCTTAGATAGGGCTAGCGTCTCAGATACGCAGTATTTT
-	-	TRBV28	TRBJ1-2	14	CASSFLGNRDGYTF	TGTGCCAGCAGTTTTTTGGGGAATCGGGATGGCTACACCTTC
-	-	TRBV4-3	TRBJ1-2	14	CASSQDMTDYGYTF	TGCGCCAGCAGCCAAGATATGACTGACTATGGCTACACCTTC
-	-	TRBV5-1	TRBJ1-6	15	CASSLAGAGLSPLHF	TGCGCCAGCAGCTTGGCCGGGGCAGGGCTTTCACCCCTCCACTTT
TRBD1	once	TRBV6-1	TRBJ1-3	16	CASSEDDRGIGNTIYF	TGTGCCAGCAGTGAAGACGACAGGGGAATTGGAAACACCATATATTTT
-	-	TRBV6-1	TRBJ2-5	12	CASRRGQETQYF	TGTGCCAGCAGAAGGGGGCAAGAGACCCAGTACTTC
-	-	TRBV28	TRBJ2-3	15	CASSSRGGSTDTQYF	TGTGCCAGCAGTTCCCGGGGAGGCAGCACAGATACGCAGTATTTT
-	-	TRBV5-1	TRBJ2-6	18	CASSLVGLGHSGANVLTF	TGCGCCAGCAGCTTGGTGGGGTTAGGCCACTCTGGGGCCAACGTCCTGACTTTC
-	-	TRBV7-2	TRBJ1-1	15	CASSPRFGPNTEAFF	TGTGCCAGCAGCCCCCGGTTCGGGCCGAACACTGAAGCTTTCTTT
TRBD1	-	TRBV4-1	TRBJ1-3	14	CASSQRSQGNTIYF	TGTGCCAGCAGCCAAAGGTCACAGGGGAACACCATATATTTT
-	-	TRBV5-4	TRBJ2-5	13	CASSLTSQETQYF	TGTGCCAGCAGTTTGACTAGCCAAGAGACCCAGTACTTC
-	-	TRBV5-1	TRBJ2-5	14	CASNDGHTIETQYF	TGCGCCAGCAACGATGGACATACAATAGAGACCCAGTACTTC
-	-	TRBV11-2	TRBJ1-2	15	CASSLDQAVAYGYTF	TGTGCCAGCAGCTTAGATCAGGCCGTTGCCTATGGCTACACCTTC
-	-	TRBV5-1	TRBJ2-6	15	CASSFPSSGANVLTF	TGCGCCAGCAGCTTCCCCAGCTCTGGGGCCAACGTCCTGACTTTC
-	-	TRBV27	TRBJ2-5	12	CASSGYGETQYF	TGTGCCAGCAGTGGCTACGGGGAGACCCAGTACTTC
TRBD2	-	TRBV9	TRBJ2-7	16	CASSPGGSPGGLEQYF	TGTGCCAGCAGCCCCGGAGGATCGCCGGGAGGGCTCGAGCAGTACTTC
-	-	TRBV5-5	TRBJ1-5	15	CASSLWAGVGQPQHF	TGTGCCAGCAGCTTGTGGGCAGGGGTGGGTCAGCCCCAGCATTTT
-	-	TRBV7-6	TRBJ2-5	14	CASSPLYSGLTQYF	TGTGCCAGCAGCCCCCTGTATTCAGGTTTGACCCAGTACTTC
-	few	TRBV7-9	TRBJ2-5	11	CASSFGETQYF	TGTGCCAGCAGCTTTGGAGAGACCCAGTACTTC